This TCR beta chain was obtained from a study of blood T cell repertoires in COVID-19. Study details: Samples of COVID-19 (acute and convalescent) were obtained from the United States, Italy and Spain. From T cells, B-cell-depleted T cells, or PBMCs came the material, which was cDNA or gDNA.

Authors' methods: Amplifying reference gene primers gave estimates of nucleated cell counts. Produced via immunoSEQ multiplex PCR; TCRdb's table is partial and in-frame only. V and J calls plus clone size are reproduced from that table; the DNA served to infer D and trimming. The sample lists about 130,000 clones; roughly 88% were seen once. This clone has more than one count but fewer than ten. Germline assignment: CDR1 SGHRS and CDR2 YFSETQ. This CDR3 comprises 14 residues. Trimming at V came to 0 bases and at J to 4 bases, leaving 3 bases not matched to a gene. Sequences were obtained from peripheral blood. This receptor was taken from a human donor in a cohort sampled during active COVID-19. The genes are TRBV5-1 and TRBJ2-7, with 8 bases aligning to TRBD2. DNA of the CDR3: TGCGCCAGCAGCTTGGTTGGGACTAGTTACGAGCAGTACTTC. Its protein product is CASSLVGTSYEQYF.